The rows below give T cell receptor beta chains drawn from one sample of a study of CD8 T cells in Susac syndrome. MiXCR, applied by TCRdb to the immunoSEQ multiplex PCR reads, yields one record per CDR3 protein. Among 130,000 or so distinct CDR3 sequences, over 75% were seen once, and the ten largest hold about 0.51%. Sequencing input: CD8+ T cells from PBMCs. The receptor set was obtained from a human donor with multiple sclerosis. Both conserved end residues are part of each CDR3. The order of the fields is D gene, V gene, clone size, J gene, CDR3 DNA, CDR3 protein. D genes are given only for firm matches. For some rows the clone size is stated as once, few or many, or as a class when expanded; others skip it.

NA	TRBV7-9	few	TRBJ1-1	TGTGCCAGCAGCACCATAGCTGAAGCTTTCTTT	CASSTIAEAFF
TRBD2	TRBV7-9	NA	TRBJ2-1	TGTGCCAGCAGCTTATGGACTAGCGCCAATGAGCAGTTCTTC	CASSLWTSANEQFF
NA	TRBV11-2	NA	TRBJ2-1	TGTGCCAGCAGCTCGCAATCCCTTATTTTATCCAATGAGCAGTTCTTC	CASSSQSLILSNEQFF
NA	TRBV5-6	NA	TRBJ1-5	TGTGCCAGCAGCTTGGGGGGCCTTAAGCCCCAGCATTTT	CASSLGGLKPQHF
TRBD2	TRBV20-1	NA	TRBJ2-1	TGCAGTGCCCCCCGAGGGCTAGCGGCGAGCTCCTACAATGAGCAGTTCTTC	CSAPRGLAASSYNEQFF
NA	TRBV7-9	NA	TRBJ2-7	TGTGCCAGCAGCTTTGTCCCAGCCTACGAGCAGTACTTC	CASSFVPAYEQYF
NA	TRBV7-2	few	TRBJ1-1	TGTGCCAGCAGCTTAGGAGCAGGGCTCGAAGCTTTCTTT	CASSLGAGLEAFF
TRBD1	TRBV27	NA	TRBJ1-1	TGTGCCAGCAGTAACAGGGGGCCCCACACTGAAGCTTTCTTT	CASSNRGPHTEAFF
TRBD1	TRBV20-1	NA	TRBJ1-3	TGCAGTGCCGAAGACAGGGTGGCTGGAAACACCATATATTTT	CSAEDRVAGNTIYF
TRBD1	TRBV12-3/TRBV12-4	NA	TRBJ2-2	TGTGCCACCCAGGGGGACCCGAACACCGGGGAGCTGTTTTTT	CATQGDPNTGELFF
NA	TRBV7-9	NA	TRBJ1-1	TGTGCCAGCAGTCAGGGGTTGGGGCCTGAAGCTTTCTTT	CASSQGLGPEAFF
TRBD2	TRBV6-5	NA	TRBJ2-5	TGTGCCAGCAGTTTGGGTAGCGGGGGGCCACTCCAAGAGACCCAGTACTTC	CASSLGSGGPLQETQYF
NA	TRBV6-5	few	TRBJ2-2	TGTGCCAGCAGTTCCCACCGAAGGGTAGGGGAGCTGTTTTTT	CASSSHRRVGELFF
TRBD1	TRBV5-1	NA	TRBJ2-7	TGCGCCAGCAGCGCCGGGACAGAGAGGTACTTC	CASSAGTERYF
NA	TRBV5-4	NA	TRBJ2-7	TGTGCCAGCAGCTGGGACGGGCCCTACGAGCAGTACTTC	CASSWDGPYEQYF
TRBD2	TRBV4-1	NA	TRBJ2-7	TGCGCCAGCAGCCAAGATCCGAGCGGGGGGGGGTACGAGCAGTACTTC	CASSQDPSGGGYEQYF
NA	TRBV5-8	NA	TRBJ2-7	TGTGCCAGCAGCTTAGGGGTGAACAGGGTTTACGACGAGCAGTACTTC	CASSLGVNRVYDEQYF
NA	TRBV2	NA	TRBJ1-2	TGTGCCAGCAGTGAGGCAGGTGCTATTAGGGGATATGGCTACACCTTC	CASSEAGAIRGYGYTF
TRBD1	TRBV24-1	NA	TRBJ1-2	TGTGCCACCAGTGATTTCACAGGGGCTGGCTACACCTTC	CATSDFTGAGYTF
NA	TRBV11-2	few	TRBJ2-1	TGTGCCAGCAGCTTATTGGACTACCCAAGCTCATACAATGAGCAGTTCTTC	CASSLLDYPSSYNEQFF
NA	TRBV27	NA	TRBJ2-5	TGTGCCAGCAGTATCCAGGGGGGCCAAGAGACCCAGTACTTC	CASSIQGGQETQYF
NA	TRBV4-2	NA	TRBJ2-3	TGTGCCAGCAGCCAGGCCTCTGGCGGGAAATGGACAGATACGCAGTATTTT	CASSQASGGKWTDTQYF
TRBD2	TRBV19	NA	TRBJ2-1	TGTGCCAGTATTCCGACTAGCGGTTTAAATGAGCAGTTCTTC	CASIPTSGLNEQFF
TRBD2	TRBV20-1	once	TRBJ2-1	TGCAGTGCTAGAGACCGAGAGCGGGAGGGCCTAAGGTATGAGCAGTTCTTC	CSARDREREGLRYEQFF
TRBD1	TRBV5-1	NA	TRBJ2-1	TGCGCCAGCAGCTTGGCATACGGACAGGGCAGCAATGAGCAGTTCTTC	CASSLAYGQGSNEQFF
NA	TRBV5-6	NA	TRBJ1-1	TGTGCCAGCAGCTCGACCAGCCCCGGCGACACTGAAGCTTTCTTT	CASSSTSPGDTEAFF
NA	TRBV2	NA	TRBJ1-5	TGTGCCAGCAGGGGGCTTAAGGTCAATCAGCCCCAGCATTTT	CASRGLKVNQPQHF
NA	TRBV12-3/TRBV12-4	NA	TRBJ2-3	TGTGCCAGCACTAAAAGGGAGACCACAGATACGCAGTATTTT	CASTKRETTDTQYF
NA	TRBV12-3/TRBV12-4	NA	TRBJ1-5	TGTGCCAGCAGTCCACAGACAGGTCATCCAAGCAATCAGCCCCAGCTTTTT	CASSPQTGHPSNQPQLF
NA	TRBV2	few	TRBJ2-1	TGTGCCAGCAGTGGAGTTGAGCAGTTCTTC	CASSGVEQFF
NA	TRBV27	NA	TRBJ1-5	TGTGCCAGCAGTACGCAGAATCAGCCCCAGCATTTT	CASSTQNQPQHF
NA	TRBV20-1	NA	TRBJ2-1	TGCAGTGCTAGTGAGAAACTTTACTCCTACAATGAGCAGTTCTTC	CSASEKLYSYNEQFF
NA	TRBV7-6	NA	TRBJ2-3	TGTGCCAGCAGCTCCTTGGGCAGGGAGCAGGGAGATACGCAGTATTTT	CASSSLGREQGDTQYF
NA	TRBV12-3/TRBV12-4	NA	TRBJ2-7	TGTGCCAGCAGTTTATCTCCTAGGTTCAGGTACGAGCAGTACTTC	CASSLSPRFRYEQYF
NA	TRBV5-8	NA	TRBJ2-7	TGTGCCAGCAGCTTAGTTCTGAGGGCCTTATTCCTGGAGCAGTACTTC	CASSLVLRALFLEQYF
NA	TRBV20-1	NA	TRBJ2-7	TGCAGTGCTAGGTCTTACGAGGACTACGAGCAGTACTTC	CSARSYEDYEQYF
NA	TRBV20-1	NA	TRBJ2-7	TGCAGTGCTCCTAAACCCGGGACTGATCCCTACGAGCAGTACTTC	CSAPKPGTDPYEQYF
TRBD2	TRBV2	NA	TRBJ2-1	TGTGCCAGCAGTGCGGAACTAGCGGGAATCTATGAGCAGTTCTTC	CASSAELAGIYEQFF
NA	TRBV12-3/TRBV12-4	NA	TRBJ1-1	TGTGCCAGCACCTCCTTACAGGGTAACACTGAAGCTTTCTTT	CASTSLQGNTEAFF
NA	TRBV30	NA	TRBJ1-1	TGTGCCTGGAGTGGAGGGATGAACACTGAAGCTTTCTTT	CAWSGGMNTEAFF
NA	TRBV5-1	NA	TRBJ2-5	TGCGCCAGCAGCTTTTTTCGGGGGAGAGGACAAGAGACCCAGTACTTC	CASSFFRGRGQETQYF
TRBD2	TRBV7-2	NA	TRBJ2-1	TGTGCCAGCAGCTTAGGTATTAGCGGGTACAATGAGCAGTTCTTC	CASSLGISGYNEQFF
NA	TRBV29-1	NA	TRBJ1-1	TGCAGCGTTGGAGGGACCACTGAAGCTTTCTTT	CSVGGTTEAFF
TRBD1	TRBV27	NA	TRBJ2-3	TGTGCCAGCAGTTGGACAGGGTCCGATCAGCCCCAGTATTTT	CASSWTGSDQPQYF
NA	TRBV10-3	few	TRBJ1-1	TGTGCCATCAGTGAACAGGCAGAAGGGAACACTGAAGCTTTCTTT	CAISEQAEGNTEAFF
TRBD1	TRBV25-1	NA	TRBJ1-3	TGTGCCAGCAGTGAGGGACAGAGCTCTGGAAACACCATATATTTT	CASSEGQSSGNTIYF
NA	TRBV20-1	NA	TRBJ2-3	TGCAGTGCTAGAGATTTGAGGCACAACACAGATACGCAGTATTTT	CSARDLRHNTDTQYF
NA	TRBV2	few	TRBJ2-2	TGTGCCAGCAGTGTTTACGTCGGGGAGCTTTTTTTT	CASSVYVGELFF